The 10 T cell receptor beta chains presented below share a single source sample, sequenced in a study of regulatory T cells in long-lasting Graves disease. Time point specified: newly diagnosed GD, antithyroid drugs for less than 3 months. Generation of the TCR library employed RNA extracted from PBMCs. Through Arm-PCR of CDR3 regions and iRepertoire HTBI primers, TCR beta libraries were built. One entry per CDR3 protein results from TCRdb running MiXCR on the multiplex PCR reads. Of approximately 470,000 distinct CDR3 sequences in the sample, 15% to 20% were seen once. This sample also belongs to another study, concerning T cells in Graves' hyperthyroidism and ophthalmopathy.

The sample here was peripheral blood mononuclear cells (PBMCs), taken at new diagnosis, from a patient treated with antithyroid drugs. The source of these receptors is a man aged 40-50 years with Graves disease.

This clonotype was found a few times. The chain uses TRBV29-1 and TRBJ2-1; D unclear. From germline, CDR1 is SQVTM and CDR2 ANQGSEA. V was clipped by 4 bases and J by 3 bases, with 10 bases between them. The CDR3 loop spans 13 amino acids. CDR3 nucleotide sequence: TGCAGCGTTGCTAAGCTCCTCTACAATGAGCAGTTCTTC. Residues: CSVAKLLYNEQFF.

CDR3 amino acids: CASSFNRELNTEAFF. For the CDR3, the DNA is TGTGCCAGCAGTTTCAACAGGGAGCTAAACACTGAAGCTTTCTTT. This chain joins TRBV6-2 or TRBV6-3 and TRBJ1-1; possible D gene TRBD1, 6 bases. V was trimmed by 4 bases and J by 2 bases, leaving 14 bases between them. Germline CDR1 is MNHEY and CDR2 is SVGEGT. The CDR3 totals 15 residues.

There are many counts of this clonotype. The V call is TRBV29-1, the J call TRBJ2-7; the match to TRBD2 covers 8 bases. Germline values: CDR1 SQVTM, CDR2 ANQGSEA. The trim removed 4 bases at V and 0 bases at J, leaving 5 bases unmatched. The CDR3 contains 14 residues. The CDR3 DNA is TGCAGCGTTGCCGAGACTAGCGTCTCCTACGAGCAGTACTTC. It is translated as CSVAETSVSYEQYF.

This clonotype was counted between two and nine times. Since a much larger clone is just one base distant, this may be a read error. The chain joins TRBV28 to TRBJ2-7; possible D gene TRBD1, 6 bases. This CDR3 spans 13 amino acids. Germline V CDR1 and CDR2: MDHEN, SYDVKM. Trimming pared 3 bases from V and 5 bases from J, leaving 11 bases between. CDR3 region: CASSLQGFHEQYF. CDR3 DNA sequence: TGTGCCAGCAGTTTGCAGGGGTTCCACGAGCAGTACTTC.

This clonotype was observed a few times. This sequence joins TRBV13 and TRBJ2-1; D remains unclear. Germline CDR1 PRHDT, CDR2 FYEKMQ (reference sequence). V was cut by 3 bases and J by 8 bases, with 5 bases left in between. This CDR3 is 11 amino acids long. CDR3 region: CASSLLHEQFF. CDR3 nucleotide sequence: TGTGCCAGCAGCTTGCTCCATGAGCAGTTCTTC. Combining the CDR3 with reference TRBV13 and TRBJ2-1 gives the whole variable domain AAGVIQSPRHLIKEKRETATLKCYPIPRHDTVYWYQQGPGQDPQFLISFYEKMQSDKGSIPDRFSAQQFSDYHSELNMSSLELGDSALYFCASSLLHEQFFGPGTRLTVL.

Many counts were recorded for this clonotype. The gene calls are TRBV15 and TRBJ1-4; TRBD1 might be the D (5 bases). Per germline, CDR1 LNHNV and CDR2 YYDKDF (reference sequence). The CDR3 spans 13 residues. V lost 8 bases and J lost 0, with 7 bases in between. In nucleotides, the CDR3 is TGTGCCACCGGACATCCAACTAATGAAAAACTGTTTTTT. This encodes CATGHPTNEKLFF. The full variable domain, its missing parts supplied by reference TRBV15 and TRBJ1-4, is DAMVIQNPRYQVTQFGKPVTLSCSQTLNHNVMYWYQQKSSQAPKLLFHYYDKDFNNEADTPDNFQSRRPNTSFCFLDIRSPGLGDTAMYLCATGHPTNEKLFFGSGTQLSVL.

This clonotype has at least ten counts. The chain couples TRBV18 to TRBJ2-2; TRBD2 matches at 12 bases. Germline V gene data show CDR1 as KGHSH and CDR2 as LQKENI. The CDR3 runs to 16 residues. The V segment lost 0 bases and the J segment 6 bases; nucleotides outside the gene matches: 2. As DNA, the CDR3 is TGTGCCAGCTCACCACCGACTAGCGGGAGTGCCGGGGAGCTGTTTTTT. Its protein product is CASSPPTSGSAGELFF.

This clonotype was seen at least ten times. The chain links TRBV28 to TRBJ1-1, with 7 bases matching TRBD1. Trimming cost V 5 bases and J 1 base; bases outside gene matches: 7. Per germline, CDR1 MDHEN and CDR2 SYDVKM. This CDR3 spans 15 amino acids. CDR3 in amino acids: CASSPGGVTNTEAFF. CDR3 DNA sequence: TGTGCCAGCAGTCCAGGGGGAGTTACGAACACTGAAGCTTTCTTT.

The chain joins TRBV5-1 to TRBJ2-1; 10 positions agree with TRBD1. CDR1 and CDR2 from the germline V gene are SGHRS and YFSETQ. Trimming cost V 3 bases and J 16 bases; bases outside gene matches: 4. The CDR3 length is 11 residues. The chain's CDR3 is CASSSGQGGFF. As DNA, the CDR3 is TGCGCCAGCAGCTCCGGACAGGGGGGATTCTTC.

V and J are TRBV6-2 or TRBV6-3 and TRBJ1-2; no definite D call. Germline assignment: CDR1 MNHEY and CDR2 SVGEGT. This CDR3 spans 14 amino acids. The V end lost 6 bases, the J end lost 6 bases, and 17 bases lay between the germline ends. The CDR3 is CASSPSGRTDGYTF. The CDR3 DNA follows: TGTGCCAGCAGCCCCTCCGGCCGCACGGATGGCTACACCTTC.